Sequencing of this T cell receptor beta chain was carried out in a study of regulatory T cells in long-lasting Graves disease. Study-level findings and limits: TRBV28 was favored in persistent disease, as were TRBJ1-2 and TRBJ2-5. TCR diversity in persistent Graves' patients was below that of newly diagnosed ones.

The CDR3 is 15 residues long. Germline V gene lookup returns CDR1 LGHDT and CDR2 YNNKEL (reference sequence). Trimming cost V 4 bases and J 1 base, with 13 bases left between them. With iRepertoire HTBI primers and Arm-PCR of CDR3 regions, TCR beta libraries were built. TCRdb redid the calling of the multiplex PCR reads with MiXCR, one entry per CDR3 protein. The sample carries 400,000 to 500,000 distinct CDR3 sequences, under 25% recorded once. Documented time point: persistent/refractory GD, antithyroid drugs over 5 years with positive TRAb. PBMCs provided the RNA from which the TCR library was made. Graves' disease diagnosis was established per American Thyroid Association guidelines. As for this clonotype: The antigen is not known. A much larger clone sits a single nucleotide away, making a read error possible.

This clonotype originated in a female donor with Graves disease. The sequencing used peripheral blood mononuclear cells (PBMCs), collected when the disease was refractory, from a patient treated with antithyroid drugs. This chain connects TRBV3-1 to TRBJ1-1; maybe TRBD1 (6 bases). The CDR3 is CASSLDGGPNTEAFF. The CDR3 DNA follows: TGTGCCAGCAGCCTAGATGGGGGGCCGAACACTGAAGCTTTCTTT.